This T cell receptor (beta chain) originates from a study of human T cells and chemical hapten exposure. The time point here: patch test 2, 6 weeks after DPC sensitization. Sample treatment: therapeutic diphenylcyclopropenone sensitization with weekly scalp DPC. Suited to DPC and affected by alopecia, the donors ranged from 18 to 70 years old. This clonotype has ten or more counts. Each CDR3 protein is one row after TCRdb ran MiXCR on the RACE reads. The table records approximately 95,000 distinct CDR3 sequences, about an eighth of them present only once. This receptor was identified in a woman in her 40s with alopecia areata. Some clones in this sample may be carry-over from other donors' samples. The sequencing here drew on whole blood, taken in connection with sensitization to the hapten diphenylcyclopropenone (DPC).

The CDR3 reads CASSVGAGFDEQYF. In nucleotides, the CDR3 is TGTGCCAGCAGCGTAGGGGCAGGGTTCGACGAGCAGTACTTC. The rearrangement joins TRBV9 to TRBJ2-7, with TRBD1 as a possible D gene (5 bases). The CDR3 covers 14 residues. Germline V CDR1 and CDR2: SGDLS, YYNGEE. V was shortened by 0 bases and J by 5 bases, with 12 bases between the two germline ends.